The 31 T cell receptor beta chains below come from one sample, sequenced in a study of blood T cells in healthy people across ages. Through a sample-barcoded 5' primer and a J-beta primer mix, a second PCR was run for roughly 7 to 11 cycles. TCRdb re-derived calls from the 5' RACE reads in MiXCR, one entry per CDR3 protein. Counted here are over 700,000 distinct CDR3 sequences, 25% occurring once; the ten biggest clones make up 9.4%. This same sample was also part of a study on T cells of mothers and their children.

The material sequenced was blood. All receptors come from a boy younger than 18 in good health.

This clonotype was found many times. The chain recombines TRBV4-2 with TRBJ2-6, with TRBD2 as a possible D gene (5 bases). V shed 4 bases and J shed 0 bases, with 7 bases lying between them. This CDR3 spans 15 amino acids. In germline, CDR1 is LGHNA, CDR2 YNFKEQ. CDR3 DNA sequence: TGTGCCAGCAGCCCCCGGGACTCTGGGGCCAACGTCCTGACTTTC. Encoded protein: CASSPRDSGANVLTF.

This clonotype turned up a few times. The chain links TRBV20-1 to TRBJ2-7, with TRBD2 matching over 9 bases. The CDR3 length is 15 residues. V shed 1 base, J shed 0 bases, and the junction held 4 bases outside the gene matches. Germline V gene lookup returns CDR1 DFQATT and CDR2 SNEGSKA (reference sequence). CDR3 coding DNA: TGCAGTGCTAGAGTGCCTAGCGGGAACTCCTACGAGCAGTACTTC. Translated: CSARVPSGNSYEQYF.

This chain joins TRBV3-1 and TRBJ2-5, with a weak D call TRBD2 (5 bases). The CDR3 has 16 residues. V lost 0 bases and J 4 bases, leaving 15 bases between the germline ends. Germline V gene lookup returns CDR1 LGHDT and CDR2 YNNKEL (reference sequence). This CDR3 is CASSQEETGIGETQYF. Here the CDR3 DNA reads TGTGCCAGCAGCCAAGAGGAAACCGGGATAGGAGAGACCCAGTACTTC.

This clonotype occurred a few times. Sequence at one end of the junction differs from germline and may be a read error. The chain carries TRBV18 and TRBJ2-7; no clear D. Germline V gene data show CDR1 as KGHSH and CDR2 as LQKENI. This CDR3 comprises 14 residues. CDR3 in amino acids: CASSPPGSFHEQHF. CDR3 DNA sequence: TGTGCCAGCTCACCACCGGGTAGCTTCCACGAGCAGCACTTC.

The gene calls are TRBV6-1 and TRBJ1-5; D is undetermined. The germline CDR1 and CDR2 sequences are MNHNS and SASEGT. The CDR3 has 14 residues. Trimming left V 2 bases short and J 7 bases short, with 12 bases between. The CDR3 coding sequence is TGTGCCAGCAGTGAACTATGGCGGAACCAGCCCCAGCATTTT. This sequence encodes CASSELWRNQPQHF.

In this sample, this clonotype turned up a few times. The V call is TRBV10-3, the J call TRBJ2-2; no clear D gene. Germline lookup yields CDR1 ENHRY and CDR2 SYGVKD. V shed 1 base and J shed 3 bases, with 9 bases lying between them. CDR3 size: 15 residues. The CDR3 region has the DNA TGTGCCATCAGTGAGTTCTCCGATTACACCGGGGAGCTGTTTTTT. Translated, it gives CAISEFSDYTGELFF.

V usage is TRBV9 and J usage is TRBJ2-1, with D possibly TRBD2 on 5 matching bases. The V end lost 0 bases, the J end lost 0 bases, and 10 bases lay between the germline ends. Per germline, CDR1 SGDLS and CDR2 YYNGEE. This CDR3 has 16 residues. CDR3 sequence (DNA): TGTGCCAGCAGCGTAGATCCGGGAAGCTCCTACAATGAGCAGTTCTTC. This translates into CASSVDPGSSYNEQFF.

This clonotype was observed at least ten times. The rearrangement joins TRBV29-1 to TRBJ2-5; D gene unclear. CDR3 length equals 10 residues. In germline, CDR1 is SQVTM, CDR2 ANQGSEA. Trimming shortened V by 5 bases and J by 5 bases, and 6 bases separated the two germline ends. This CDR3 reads CSVYGETQYF. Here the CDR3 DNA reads TGCAGCGTTTACGGGGAGACCCAGTACTTC.

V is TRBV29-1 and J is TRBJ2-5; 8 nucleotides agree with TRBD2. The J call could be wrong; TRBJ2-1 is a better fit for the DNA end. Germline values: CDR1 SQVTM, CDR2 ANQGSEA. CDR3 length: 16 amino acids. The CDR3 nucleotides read TGCAGCGTTGACTGGTTCGCCGGGACTAGTAAAAATGAGCAGTTCTTC. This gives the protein CSVDWFAGTSKNEQFF.

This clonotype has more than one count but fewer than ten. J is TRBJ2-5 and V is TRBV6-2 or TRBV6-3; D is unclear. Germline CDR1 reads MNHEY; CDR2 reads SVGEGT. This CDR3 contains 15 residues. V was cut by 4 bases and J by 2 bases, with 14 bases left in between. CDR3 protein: CASSSRQDAQETQYF. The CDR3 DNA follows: TGTGCCAGCAGTTCCCGGCAGGACGCGCAAGAGACCCAGTACTTC.

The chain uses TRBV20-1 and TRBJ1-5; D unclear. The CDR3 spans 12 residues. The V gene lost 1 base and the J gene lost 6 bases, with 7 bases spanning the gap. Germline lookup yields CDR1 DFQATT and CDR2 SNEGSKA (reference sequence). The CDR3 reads CSARGEIQPQHF. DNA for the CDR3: TGCAGTGCTAGAGGGGAGATTCAGCCCCAGCATTTT.

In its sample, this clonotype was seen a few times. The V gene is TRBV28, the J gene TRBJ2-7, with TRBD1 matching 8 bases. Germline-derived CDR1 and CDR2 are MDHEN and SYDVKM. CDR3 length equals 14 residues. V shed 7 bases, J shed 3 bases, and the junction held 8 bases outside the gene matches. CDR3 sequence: CASTPDRVIYEQYF. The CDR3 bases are TGTGCCAGCACCCCGGACAGGGTTATCTACGAGCAGTACTTC.

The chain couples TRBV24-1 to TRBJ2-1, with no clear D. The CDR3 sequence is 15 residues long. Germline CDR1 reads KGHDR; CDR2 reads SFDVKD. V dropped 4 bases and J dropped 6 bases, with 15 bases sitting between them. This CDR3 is CATSDPSTTRNEQFF. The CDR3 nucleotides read TGTGCCACCAGTGACCCAAGTACGACTCGCAATGAGCAGTTCTTC.

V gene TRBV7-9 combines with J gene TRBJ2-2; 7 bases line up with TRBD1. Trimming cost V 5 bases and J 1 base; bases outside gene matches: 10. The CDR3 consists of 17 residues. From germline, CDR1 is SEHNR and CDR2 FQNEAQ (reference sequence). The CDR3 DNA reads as TGTGCCAGCAGCCAAACCCAGGGGGTAGTGAACACCGGGGAGCTGTTTTTT. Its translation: CASSQTQGVVNTGELFF.

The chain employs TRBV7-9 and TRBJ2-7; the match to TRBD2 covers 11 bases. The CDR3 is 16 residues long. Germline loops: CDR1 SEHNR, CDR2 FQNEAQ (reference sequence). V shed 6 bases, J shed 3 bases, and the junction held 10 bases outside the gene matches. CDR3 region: CASSTMTSGDIYEQYF. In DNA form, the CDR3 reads TGTGCCAGCAGTACAATGACTAGCGGGGACATCTACGAGCAGTACTTC.

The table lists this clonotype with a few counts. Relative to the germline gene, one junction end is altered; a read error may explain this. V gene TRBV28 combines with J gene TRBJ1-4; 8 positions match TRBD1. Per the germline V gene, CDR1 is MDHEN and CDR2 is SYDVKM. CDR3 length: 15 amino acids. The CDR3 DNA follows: TGTGCCAGCAGTTTCTATGGACAGGGTGGTGAAAAATTGTTTTTT. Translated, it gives CASSFYGQGGEKLFF.

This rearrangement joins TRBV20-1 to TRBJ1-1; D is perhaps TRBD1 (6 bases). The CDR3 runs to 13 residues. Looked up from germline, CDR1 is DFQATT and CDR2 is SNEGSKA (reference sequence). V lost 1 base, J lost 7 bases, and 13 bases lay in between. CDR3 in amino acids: CSARAETGFEAFF. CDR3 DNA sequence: TGCAGTGCTAGAGCAGAGACAGGATTTGAAGCTTTCTTT.

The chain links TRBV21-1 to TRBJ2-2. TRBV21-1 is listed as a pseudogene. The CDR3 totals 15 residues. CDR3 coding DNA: TGTGCCAGCAGCAAAGAGAGAAGGAACACCGGGGAGCTGTTTTTT. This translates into CASSKERRNTGELFF.

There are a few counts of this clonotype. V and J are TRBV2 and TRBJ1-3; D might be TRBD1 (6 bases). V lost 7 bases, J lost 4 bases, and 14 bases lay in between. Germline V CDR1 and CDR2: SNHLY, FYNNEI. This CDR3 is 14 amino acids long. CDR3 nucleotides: TGTGCCAGCACCTCACAGGGATGGGGAAACACCATATATTTT. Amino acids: CASTSQGWGNTIYF.

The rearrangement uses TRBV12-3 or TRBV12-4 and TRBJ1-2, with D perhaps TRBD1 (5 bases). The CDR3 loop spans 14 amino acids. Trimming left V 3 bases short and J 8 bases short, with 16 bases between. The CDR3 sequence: CASSLSRGTGGYTF. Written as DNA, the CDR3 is TGTGCCAGCAGTTTGAGTAGGGGAACCGGGGGCTACACCTTC.

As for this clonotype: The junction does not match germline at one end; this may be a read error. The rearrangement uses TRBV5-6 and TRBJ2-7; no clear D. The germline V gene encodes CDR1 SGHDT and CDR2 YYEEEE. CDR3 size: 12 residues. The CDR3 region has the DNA TGTGCCAGCAGCCGAAACTCCCACGAGCAGTACTTC. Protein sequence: CASSRNSHEQYF.

The chain's CDR3 is CATSRATGTTKNIQYF. CDR3 nucleotide sequence: TGTGCCACCAGCAGAGCAACAGGGACAACCAAAAACATTCAGTACTTC. This chain joins TRBV15 and TRBJ2-4; tentative D call: TRBD1 (6 bases). This CDR3 is 16 amino acids long. V was shortened by 1 base and J by 2 bases, with 12 bases between the two germline ends. Germline CDR1 is LNHNV and CDR2 is YYDKDF (reference sequence).

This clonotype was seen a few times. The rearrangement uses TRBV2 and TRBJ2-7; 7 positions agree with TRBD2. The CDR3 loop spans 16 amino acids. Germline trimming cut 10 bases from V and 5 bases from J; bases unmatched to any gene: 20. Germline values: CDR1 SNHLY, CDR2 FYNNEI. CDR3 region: CATRGSGRGYSDEQYF. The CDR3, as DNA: TGTGCCACCCGGGGAAGTGGGCGGGGGTATTCGGACGAGCAGTACTTC.

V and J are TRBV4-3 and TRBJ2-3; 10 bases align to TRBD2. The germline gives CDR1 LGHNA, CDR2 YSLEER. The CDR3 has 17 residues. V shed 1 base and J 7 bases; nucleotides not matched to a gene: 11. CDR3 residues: CASSQGSGGNDRNTQYF. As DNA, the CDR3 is TGCGCCAGCAGCCAAGGTAGCGGGGGGAACGATCGTAATACGCAGTATTTT.

This CDR3 is CASSEGLAPYEQYF. The CDR3 coding sequence is TGTGCCAGCAGTGAGGGGCTAGCTCCCTACGAGCAGTACTTC. The V call is TRBV25-1, the J call TRBJ2-7; D is perhaps TRBD1 or TRBD2 (5 bases each). The germline gives CDR1 MGHDK, CDR2 SYGVNS. V was shortened by 3 bases and J by 2 bases, with 11 bases between the two germline ends. CDR3 length: 14 amino acids.

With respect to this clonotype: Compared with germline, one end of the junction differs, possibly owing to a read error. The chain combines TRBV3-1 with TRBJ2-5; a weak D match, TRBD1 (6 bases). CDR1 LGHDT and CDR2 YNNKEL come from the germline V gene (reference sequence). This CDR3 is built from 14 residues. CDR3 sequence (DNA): TGTGCCGGCAGCCAGGACAGCAATGGGGAGACCCAGTACTTC. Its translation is CAGSQDSNGETQYF.

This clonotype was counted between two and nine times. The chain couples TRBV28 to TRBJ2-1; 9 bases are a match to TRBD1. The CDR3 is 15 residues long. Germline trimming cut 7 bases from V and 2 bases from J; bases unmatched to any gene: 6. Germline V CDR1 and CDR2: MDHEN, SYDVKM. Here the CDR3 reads CASTRDRGTYNEQFF. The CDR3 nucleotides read TGTGCCAGCACCCGAGACAGGGGGACCTACAATGAGCAGTTCTTC.

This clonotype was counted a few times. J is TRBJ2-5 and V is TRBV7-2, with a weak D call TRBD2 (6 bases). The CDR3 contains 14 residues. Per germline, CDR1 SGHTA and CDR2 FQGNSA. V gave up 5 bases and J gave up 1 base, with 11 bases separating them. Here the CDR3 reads CASSQTRLQETQYF. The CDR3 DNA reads TGTGCCAGCAGCCAGACTAGGCTCCAAGAGACCCAGTACTTC.

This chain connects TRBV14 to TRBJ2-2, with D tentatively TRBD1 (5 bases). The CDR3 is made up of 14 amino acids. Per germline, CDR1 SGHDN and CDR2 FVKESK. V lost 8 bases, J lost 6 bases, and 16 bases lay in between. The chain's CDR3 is CASGTGNTPGELFF. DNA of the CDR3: TGTGCCAGCGGCACAGGCAATACACCCGGGGAGCTGTTTTTT.

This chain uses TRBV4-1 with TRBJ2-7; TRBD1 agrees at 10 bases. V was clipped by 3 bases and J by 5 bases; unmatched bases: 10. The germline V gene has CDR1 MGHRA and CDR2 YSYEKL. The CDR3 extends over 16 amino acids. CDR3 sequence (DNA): TGCGCCAGCAGCCAGACAGTGACAGGGGGCGCAGACGAGCAGTACTTC. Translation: CASSQTVTGGADEQYF.

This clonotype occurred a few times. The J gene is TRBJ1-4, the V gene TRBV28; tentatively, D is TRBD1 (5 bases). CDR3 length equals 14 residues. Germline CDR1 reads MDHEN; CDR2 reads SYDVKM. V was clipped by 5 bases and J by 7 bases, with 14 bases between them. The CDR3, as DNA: TGTGCCAGCAGTCTCAGGGACGAAATTGAAAAACTGTTTTTT. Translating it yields CASSLRDEIEKLFF.